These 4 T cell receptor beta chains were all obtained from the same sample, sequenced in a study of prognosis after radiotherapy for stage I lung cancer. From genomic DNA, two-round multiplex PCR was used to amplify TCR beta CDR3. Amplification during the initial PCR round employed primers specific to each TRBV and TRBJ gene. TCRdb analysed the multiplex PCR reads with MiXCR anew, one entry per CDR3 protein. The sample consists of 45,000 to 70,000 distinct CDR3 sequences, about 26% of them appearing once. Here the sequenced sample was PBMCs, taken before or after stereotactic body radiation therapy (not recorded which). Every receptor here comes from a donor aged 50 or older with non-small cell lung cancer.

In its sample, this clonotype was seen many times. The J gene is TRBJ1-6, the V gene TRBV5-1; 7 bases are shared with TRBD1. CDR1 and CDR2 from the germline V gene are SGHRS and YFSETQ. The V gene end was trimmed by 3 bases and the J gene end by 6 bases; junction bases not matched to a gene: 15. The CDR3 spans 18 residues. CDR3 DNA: TGCGCCAGCAGCTGGGAACGACGGGACAGTTCGTCTAATTCACCCCTCCACTTT. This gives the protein CASSWERRDSSSNSPLHF.

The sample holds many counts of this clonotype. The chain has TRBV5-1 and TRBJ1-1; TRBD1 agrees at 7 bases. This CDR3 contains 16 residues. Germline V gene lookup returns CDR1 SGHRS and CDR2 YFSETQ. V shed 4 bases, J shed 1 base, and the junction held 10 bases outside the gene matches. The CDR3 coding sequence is TGCGCCAGCAGCCCCGAAAGGACAGGATGGAACACTGAAGCTTTCTTT. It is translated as CASSPERTGWNTEAFF.

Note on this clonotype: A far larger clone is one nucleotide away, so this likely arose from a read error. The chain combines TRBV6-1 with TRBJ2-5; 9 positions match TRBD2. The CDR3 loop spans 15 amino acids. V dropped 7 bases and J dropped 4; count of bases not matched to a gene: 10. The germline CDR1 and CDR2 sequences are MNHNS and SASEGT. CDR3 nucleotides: TGTGCCAGCATTTCACTAGCGGGCCCTATAGAGACCCAGTACTTC. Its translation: CASISLAGPIETQYF.

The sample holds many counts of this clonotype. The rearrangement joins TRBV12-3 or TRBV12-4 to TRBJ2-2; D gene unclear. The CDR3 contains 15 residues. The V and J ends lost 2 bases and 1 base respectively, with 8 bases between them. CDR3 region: CASSLSHQNTGELFF. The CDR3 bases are TGTGCCAGCAGTTTATCCCATCAGAACACCGGGGAGCTGTTTTTT.